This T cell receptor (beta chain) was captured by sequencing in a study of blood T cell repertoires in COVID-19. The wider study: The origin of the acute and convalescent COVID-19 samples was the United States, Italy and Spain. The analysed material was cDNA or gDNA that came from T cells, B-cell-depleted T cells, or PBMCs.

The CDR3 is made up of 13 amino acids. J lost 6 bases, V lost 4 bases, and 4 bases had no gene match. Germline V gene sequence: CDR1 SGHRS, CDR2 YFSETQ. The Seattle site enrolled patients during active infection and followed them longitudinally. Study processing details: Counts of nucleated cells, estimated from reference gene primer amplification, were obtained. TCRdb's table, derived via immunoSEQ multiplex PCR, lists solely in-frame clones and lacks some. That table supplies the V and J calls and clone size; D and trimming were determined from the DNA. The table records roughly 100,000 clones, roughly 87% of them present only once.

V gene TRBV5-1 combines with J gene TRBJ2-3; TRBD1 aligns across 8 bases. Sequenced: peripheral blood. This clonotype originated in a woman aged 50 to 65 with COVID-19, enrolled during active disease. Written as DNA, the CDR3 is TGCGCCAGCAGCCTGGACAGGGTGGATACGCAGTATTTT. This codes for CASSLDRVDTQYF.